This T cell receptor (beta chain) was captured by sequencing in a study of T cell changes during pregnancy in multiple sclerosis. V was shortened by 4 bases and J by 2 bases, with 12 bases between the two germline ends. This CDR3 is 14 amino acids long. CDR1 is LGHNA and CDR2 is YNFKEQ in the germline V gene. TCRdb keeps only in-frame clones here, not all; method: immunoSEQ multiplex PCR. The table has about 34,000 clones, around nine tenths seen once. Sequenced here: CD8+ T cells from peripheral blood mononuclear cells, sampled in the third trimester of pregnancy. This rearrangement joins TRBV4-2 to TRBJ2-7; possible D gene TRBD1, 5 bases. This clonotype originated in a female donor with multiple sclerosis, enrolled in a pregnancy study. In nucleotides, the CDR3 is TGTGCCAGCAGCCCGGATATGACAGCCTACGAGCAGTACTTC. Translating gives CASSPDMTAYEQYF.